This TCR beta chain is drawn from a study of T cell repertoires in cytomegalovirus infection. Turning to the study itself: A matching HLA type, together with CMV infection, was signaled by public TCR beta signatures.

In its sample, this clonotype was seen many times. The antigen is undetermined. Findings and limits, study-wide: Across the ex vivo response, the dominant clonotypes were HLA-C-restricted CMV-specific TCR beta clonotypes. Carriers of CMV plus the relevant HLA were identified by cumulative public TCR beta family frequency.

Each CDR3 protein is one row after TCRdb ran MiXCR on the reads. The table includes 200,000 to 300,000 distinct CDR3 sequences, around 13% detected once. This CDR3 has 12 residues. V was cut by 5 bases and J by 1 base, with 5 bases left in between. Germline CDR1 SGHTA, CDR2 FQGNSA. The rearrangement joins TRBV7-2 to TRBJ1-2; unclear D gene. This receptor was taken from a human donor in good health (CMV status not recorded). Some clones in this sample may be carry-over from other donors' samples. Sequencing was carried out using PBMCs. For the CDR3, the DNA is TGTGCCAGCAGCCCCTATAACTATGGCTACACCTTC. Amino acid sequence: CASSPYNYGYTF.